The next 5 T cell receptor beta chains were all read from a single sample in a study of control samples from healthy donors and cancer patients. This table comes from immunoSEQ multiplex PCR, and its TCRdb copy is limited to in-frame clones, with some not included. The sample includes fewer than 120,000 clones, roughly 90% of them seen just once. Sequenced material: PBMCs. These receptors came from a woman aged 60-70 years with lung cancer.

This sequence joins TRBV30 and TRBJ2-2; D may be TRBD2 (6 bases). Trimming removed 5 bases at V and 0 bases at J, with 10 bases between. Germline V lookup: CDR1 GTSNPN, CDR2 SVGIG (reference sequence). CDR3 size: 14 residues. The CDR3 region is CAWRRGTNTGELFF. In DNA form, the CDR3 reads TGTGCCTGGCGTCGGGGGACGAACACCGGGGAGCTGTTTTTT.

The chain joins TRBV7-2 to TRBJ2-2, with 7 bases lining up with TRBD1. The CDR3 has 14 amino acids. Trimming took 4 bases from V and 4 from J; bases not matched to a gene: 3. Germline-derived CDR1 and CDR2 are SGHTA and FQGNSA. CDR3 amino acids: CASSSGQITGELFF. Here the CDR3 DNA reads TGTGCCAGCAGCTCGGGACAGATCACCGGGGAGCTGTTTTTT. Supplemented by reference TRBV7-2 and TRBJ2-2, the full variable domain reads GAGVSQSPSNKVTEKGKDVELRCDPISGHTALYWYRQSLGQGLEFLIYFQGNSAPDKSGLPSDRFSAERTGGSVSTLTIQRTQQEDSAVYLCASSSGQITGELFFGEGSRLTVL.

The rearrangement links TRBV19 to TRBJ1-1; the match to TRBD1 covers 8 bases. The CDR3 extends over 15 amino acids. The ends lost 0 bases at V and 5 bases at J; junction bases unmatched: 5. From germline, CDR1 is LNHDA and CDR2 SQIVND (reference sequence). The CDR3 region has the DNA TGTGCCAGTAGTATAGACCGGACAGGGTCGACTGAAGCTTTCTTT. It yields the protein CASSIDRTGSTEAFF.

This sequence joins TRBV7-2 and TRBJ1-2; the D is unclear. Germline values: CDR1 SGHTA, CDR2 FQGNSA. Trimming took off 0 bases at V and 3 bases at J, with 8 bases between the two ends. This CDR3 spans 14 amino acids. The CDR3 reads CASSLAQAHYGYTF. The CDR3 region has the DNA TGTGCCAGCAGCTTAGCGCAGGCCCACTATGGCTACACCTTC.

CDR3 nucleotides: TGTGCCAGCAGCCCCGGGACAGGCCTCACCGGGGAGCTGTTTTTT. It is translated as CASSPGTGLTGELFF. V is TRBV7-6 and J is TRBJ2-2; 8 bases are a match to TRBD1. Losses at the gene ends were 5 bases for V and 4 bases for J; bases not matched to a gene: 6. The CDR3 extends over 15 amino acids. CDR1 is SGHVS, CDR2 FNYEAQ, per germline.